Presented here are 23 T cell receptor beta chains from one specimen sequenced in a study of response to subunit inactivated influenza vaccine (dated by TCRdb to 2016 to 2019). Library preparation employed RT-PCR. Sequencing was performed on an Illumina HiSeq 2500. In TCRdb, the public reads were trimmed at Q25 with fastp and aligned with MiXCR, with productive beta chains retained. Records with the same CDR3 protein are collapsed into one entry carrying the most frequent genes and DNA. The sample yields some 480,000 distinct CDR3 sequences; about a tenth were counted once. The ten largest make up approximately 12% of the sample. Reading the label with the study, this specimen's time point is: approximately 40 days after influenza vaccine administration. Sequenced here: PBMCs from blood, sampled roughly 48 days after vaccination. These receptors were collected from a man between 50 and 59 years old who received an inactivated influenza vaccine. Donor details come from another sample of the same person, matched by shared clones.

In its sample, this clonotype was seen a few times. The rearrangement joins TRBV20-1 to TRBJ2-7; D possibly corresponds to TRBD2 (6 bases). Germline values: CDR1 DFQATT, CDR2 SNEGSKA (reference sequence). This CDR3 spans 14 amino acids. Between the trimmed V and J ends, which lost 3 bases and 0 bases, there was a span of 12 bases. In DNA form, the CDR3 reads TGCAGTGCTAGGGAGGGCCCCGCCTCCTACGAGCAGTACTTC. Translation gives CSAREGPASYEQYF.

The chain couples TRBV29-1 to TRBJ1-4, with 7 bases lining up with TRBD1. Germline V gene sequence: CDR1 SQVTM, CDR2 ANQGSEA. This CDR3 comprises 15 residues. The junction had 11 bases not matched to a gene; V was cut back by 0 bases and J by 10 bases. The DNA for the CDR3 is TGCAGCGTTGAAGATTCCGACAGGGAGGGAGGAAAACTGTTTTTT. Translated, it gives CSVEDSDREGGKLFF.

This clonotype was counted a few times. This chain links TRBV7-2 with TRBJ2-7; the match to TRBD2 covers 11 bases. V lost 4 bases and J lost 3; bases outside the gene matches: 8. The CDR3 has 16 residues. Germline V gene sequence: CDR1 SGHTA, CDR2 FQGNSA. The CDR3 nucleotides read TGTGCCAGCAGCTCAGGACTAGCGGGCGTCTACTACGAGCAGTACTTC. Encoded protein: CASSSGLAGVYYEQYF.

The J gene is TRBJ2-6, the V gene TRBV11-1; D not resolved. CDR3 size: 18 residues. V dropped 1 base and J dropped 0 bases, with 13 bases sitting between them. CDR1 is SGHAT and CDR2 is FQDESV in the germline V gene (reference sequence). CDR3 loop: CASSLVWTAYSGANVLTF. The CDR3 region has the DNA TGTGCCAGCAGCTTAGTTTGGACGGCATACTCTGGGGCCAACGTCCTGACTTTC.

The table lists this clonotype with a few counts. The CDR3 region has the DNA TGTGCCAGCAGTCTAGCTACAGGGGCGGGGACCTACGAGCAGTACTTC. Amino acids: CASSLATGAGTYEQYF. The chain links TRBV7-2 to TRBJ2-7; the D gene is possibly TRBD1 (7 bases). Trimming cost V 6 bases and J 2 bases, with 20 bases left between them. This CDR3 has 16 residues. Germline V gene sequence: CDR1 SGHTA, CDR2 FQGNSA.

This clonotype has only a few counts. Its ends do not fully match the called genes, so a read error is possible. The rearrangement joins TRBV7-7 to TRBJ2-5; the match to TRBD1 covers 9 bases. This CDR3 is built from 14 residues. Germline-derived CDR1 and CDR2 are SSHAT and FNYEAQ (reference sequence). CDR3 loop: CASSRTGAGETQYF. The CDR3 DNA follows: TGTGCTAGCAGTCGGACAGGGGCGGGGGAGACCCAGTACTTC.

This clonotype was counted only a few times. The rearrangement links TRBV5-6 to TRBJ2-3, with a weak D call TRBD2 (5 bases). V gave up 1 base and J gave up 0 bases, with 9 bases separating them. The CDR3 runs to 15 residues. Germline V gene sequence: CDR1 SGHDT, CDR2 YYEEEE. The CDR3 DNA is TGTGCCAGCAGCTTGTCTAGCACTAGCACAGATACGCAGTATTTT. Translation gives CASSLSSTSTDTQYF.

The CDR3 reads CASSRNMAGARAGELFF. CDR3 in DNA: TGTGCCAGCAGCCGCAATATGGCGGGAGCTAGAGCCGGGGAGCTGTTTTTT. V and J are TRBV14 and TRBJ2-2; 7 bases are a match to TRBD2. The germline CDR1 and CDR2 sequences are SGHDN and FVKESK. With 4 bases clipped from V and 6 bases from J, the junction kept 14 bases outside the gene matches. This CDR3 is 17 amino acids long. Full variable domain (missing parts from reference TRBV14 and TRBJ2-2): EAGVTQFPSHSVIEKGQTVTLRCDPISGHDNLYWYRRVMGKEIKFLLHFVKESKQDESGMPNNRFLAERTGGTYSTLKVQPAELEDSGVYFCASSRNMAGARAGELFFGEGSRLTVL.

This clonotype has a count of ten or more. The rearrangement links TRBV5-1 to TRBJ2-1; D not certain. CDR1 SGHRS and CDR2 YFSETQ come from the germline V gene. Trimming took off 0 bases at V and 5 bases at J, with 9 bases between the two ends. There are 14 residues in the CDR3. In DNA, the CDR3 is TGCGCCAGCAGCTTGGTGGTGAATGACAATGAGCAGTTCTTC. Translation: CASSLVVNDNEQFF. Complete variable domain (other parts from reference TRBV5-1 and TRBJ2-1): KAGVTQTPRYLIKTRGQQVTLSCSPISGHRSVSWYQQTPGQGLQFLFEYFSETQRNKGNFPGRFSGRQFSNSRSEMNVSTLELGDSALYLCASSLVVNDNEQFFGPGTRLTVL.

The rearrangement uses TRBV15 and TRBJ2-3; D might be TRBD1 or TRBD2, each matching 6 bases. Trimming cost V 6 bases and J 0 bases, with 16 bases left between them. Germline V gene data show CDR1 as LNHNV and CDR2 as YYDKDF (reference sequence). This CDR3 contains 16 residues. The CDR3 sequence is CATSRGARVSTDTQYF. CDR3 DNA: TGTGCCACCAGTAGGGGGGCCCGAGTAAGCACAGATACGCAGTATTTT.

V is TRBV5-1 and J is TRBJ1-3; TRBD1 matches 7 bases. V lost 1 base, J lost 3 bases, and 7 bases stayed unmatched. CDR1 SGHRS and CDR2 YFSETQ come from the germline V gene. This CDR3 is 16 amino acids long. CDR3 nucleotides: TGCGCCAGCAGCTTGTATCCAGGGGGTGTTGGAAACACCATATATTTT. It codes for CASSLYPGGVGNTIYF.

At least ten counts were recorded for this clonotype. The genes are TRBV9 and TRBJ1-1; 9 positions match TRBD1. The CDR3 has 14 residues. CDR1 and CDR2 (germline): SGDLS, YYNGEE. V dropped 3 bases and J dropped 2; count of bases not matched to a gene: 2. CDR3 sequence (DNA): TGTGCCAGCAGCGGGGGACAGGGAAACACTGAAGCTTTCTTT. Translated, it gives CASSGGQGNTEAFF.

V and J are TRBV20-1 and TRBJ2-3; D gene unclear. V lost 3 bases, J lost 4 bases, and 11 bases lay in between. The CDR3 has 13 residues. Germline V gives CDR1 DFQATT, CDR2 SNEGSKA (reference sequence). CDR3 loop: CSASRAGPDTQYF. The CDR3 bases are TGCAGTGCTAGTCGAGCTGGACCAGATACGCAGTATTTT.

This clonotype was counted only a few times. The V gene is TRBV24-1, the J gene TRBJ1-1, with D possibly TRBD1 on 5 matching bases. Germline loops: CDR1 KGHDR, CDR2 SFDVKD. Trimming removed 4 bases at V and 0 bases at J, with 26 bases between. The length of the CDR3 is 20 residues. In DNA form, the CDR3 reads TGTGCCACCAGTGACCCCTCCCGTCCGGGGCCATTCTTACTGAACACTGAAGCTTTCTTT. Protein: CATSDPSRPGPFLLNTEAFF.

The gene calls are TRBV7-2 and TRBJ2-7, with D possibly being TRBD2 (6 bases). The CDR3 sequence is 14 residues long. Germline assignment: CDR1 SGHTA and CDR2 FQGNSA. The V end was cut by 3 bases, the J end by 1 base, with 10 bases between. CDR3 amino acids: CASSLRRESYEQYF. The CDR3 region has the DNA TGTGCCAGCAGCTTGAGGCGGGAATCCTACGAGCAGTACTTC. The variable domain in full, completed from reference TRBV7-2 and TRBJ2-7, reads GAGVSQSPSNKVTEKGKDVELRCDPISGHTALYWYRQSLGQGLEFLIYFQGNSAPDKSGLPSDRFSAERTGGSVSTLTIQRTQQEDSAVYLCASSLRRESYEQYFGPGTRLTVT.

The rearrangement links TRBV28 to TRBJ1-4; D is uncertain. This CDR3 spans 16 amino acids. V lost 8 bases and J lost 0, with 16 bases in between. Germline assignment: CDR1 MDHEN and CDR2 SYDVKM. The CDR3 region is CASYASPFATNEKLFF. CDR3 in DNA: TGTGCCAGCTACGCCTCTCCCTTTGCAACTAATGAAAAACTGTTTTTT. Together with reference TRBV28 and TRBJ1-4, the CDR3 gives the full variable domain: DVKVTQSSRYLVKRTGEKVFLECVQDMDHENMFWYRQDPGLGLRLIYFSYDVKMKEKGDIPEGYSVSREKKERFSLILESASTNQTSMYLCASYASPFATNEKLFFGSGTQLSVL.

V and J are TRBV20-1 and TRBJ2-7; the match to TRBD2 covers 9 bases. The CDR3 has 14 amino acids. Per germline, CDR1 DFQATT and CDR2 SNEGSKA (reference sequence). V shed 3 bases, J shed 5 bases, and the junction held 8 bases outside the gene matches. CDR3 coding DNA: TGCAGTGCTAGTAAACCGAGCGGGAGGAACGAGCAGTACTTC. Residues: CSASKPSGRNEQYF.

Notes on this clonotype: This may be a read error, as it is one base from a much larger clone. The rearrangement uses TRBV7-2 and TRBJ2-7, with 7 bases that match TRBD2. J lost 5 bases, V lost 5 bases, and 9 bases had no gene match. This CDR3 is 14 amino acids long. From germline, CDR1 is SGHTA and CDR2 FQGNSA. The CDR3 DNA sequence: TGTGCCAGCAGCCCCGGGAGGCTTAGGGACGAGCAGTACTTC. This codes for CASSPGRLRDEQYF.

This chain joins TRBV19 and TRBJ2-7, with D perhaps TRBD2 (6 bases). Per the germline V gene, CDR1 is LNHDA and CDR2 is SQIVND (reference sequence). V lost 3 bases and J 6 bases, leaving 18 bases between the germline ends. The CDR3 covers 15 residues. In nucleotides, the CDR3 is TGTGCCAGTAGTATTCTCGGGGGAAGAGCTGGCGAGCAGTACTTC. Its translation is CASSILGGRAGEQYF.

The chain links TRBV11-2 to TRBJ2-5; 8 bases align to TRBD2. CDR3 length: 17 amino acids. With 5 bases clipped from V and 5 bases from J, the junction kept 16 bases outside the gene matches. Germline CDR1 SGHAT, CDR2 FQNNGV. The CDR3 DNA reads as TGTGCCAGCAGCCTCCTCGCAGGACGGGAGGGCCAGGAGACCCAGTACTTC. Protein product: CASSLLAGREGQETQYF. Supplemented by reference TRBV11-2 and TRBJ2-5, the full variable domain reads EAGVAQSPRYKIIEKRQSVAFWCNPISGHATLYWYQQILGQGPKLLIQFQNNGVVDDSQLPKDRFSAERLKGVDSTLKIQPAKLEDSAVYLCASSLLAGREGQETQYFGPGTRLLVL.

This clonotype was observed at least ten times. V is TRBV20-1 and J is TRBJ1-1, with D hard to call. This CDR3 is built from 11 residues. V gave up 6 bases and J gave up 11 bases, with 16 bases separating them. The germline CDR1 and CDR2 sequences are DFQATT and SNEGSKA (reference sequence). CDR3 coding DNA: TGCAGTGCCAAAGACCCCGTGAAGGCTTTCTTT. Translation gives CSAKDPVKAFF.

The chain uses TRBV9 and TRBJ2-7; TRBD1 matches 8 bases. Germline trimming cut 0 bases from V and 4 bases from J; bases unmatched to any gene: 21. Germline lookup yields CDR1 SGDLS and CDR2 YYNGEE. The CDR3 has 20 amino acids. In DNA form, the CDR3 reads TGTGCCAGCAGCGTAGGAGGTATGGGGATCCCGGGACAGGTACTGTACGAGCAGTACTTC. Encoded protein: CASSVGGMGIPGQVLYEQYF.

The chain uses TRBV6-5 and TRBJ1-2; 8 positions match TRBD1. Trimming cost V 2 bases and J 4 bases; bases outside gene matches: 3. Per germline, CDR1 MNHEY and CDR2 SVGAGI. There are 14 residues in the CDR3. The CDR3 region has the DNA TGTGCCAGCAGTTACGGACAGGGTACCTATGGCTACACCTTC. Encoded protein: CASSYGQGTYGYTF.